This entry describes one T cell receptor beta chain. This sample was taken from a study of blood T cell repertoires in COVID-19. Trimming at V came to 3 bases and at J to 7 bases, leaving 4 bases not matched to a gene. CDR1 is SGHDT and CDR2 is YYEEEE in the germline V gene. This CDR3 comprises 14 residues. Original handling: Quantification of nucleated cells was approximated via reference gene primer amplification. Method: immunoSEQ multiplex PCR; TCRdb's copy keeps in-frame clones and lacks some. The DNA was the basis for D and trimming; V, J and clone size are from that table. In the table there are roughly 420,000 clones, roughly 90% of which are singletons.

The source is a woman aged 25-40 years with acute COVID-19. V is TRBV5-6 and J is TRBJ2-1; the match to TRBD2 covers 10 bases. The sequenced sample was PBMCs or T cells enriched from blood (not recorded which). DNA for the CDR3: TGTGCCAGCAGCTCGGGACTAGCGCTTAATGAGCAGTTCTTC. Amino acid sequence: CASSSGLALNEQFF.